This T cell receptor (beta chain) was observed in a study of PD-1 blockade in classical Hodgkin lymphoma. No patient escaped relapse after autologous stem cell transplantation, and brentuximab vedotin exposure varied. The ends lost 5 bases at V and 7 bases at J; junction bases unmatched: 7. CDR1 and CDR2 (germline): MGHRA, YSYEKL. The CDR3 length is 14 residues. The table came from immunoSEQ multiplex PCR; TCRdb's copy has only in-frame clones and leaves some out. This repertoire shows about 110,000 clones, roughly 87% found once; its top ten account for 20%. This chain links TRBV4-1 with TRBJ2-7; 11 nucleotides align to TRBD2. This TCR was recovered from a human donor with classical Hodgkin lymphoma. Sequencing was performed on peripheral blood mononuclear cells (PBMCs), taken before the second cycle of nivolumab. In DNA form, the CDR3 reads TGCGCCAGCAGCTTGACTAGCGGGACGGGGGAGCAGTACTTC. Its protein is CASSLTSGTGEQYF.